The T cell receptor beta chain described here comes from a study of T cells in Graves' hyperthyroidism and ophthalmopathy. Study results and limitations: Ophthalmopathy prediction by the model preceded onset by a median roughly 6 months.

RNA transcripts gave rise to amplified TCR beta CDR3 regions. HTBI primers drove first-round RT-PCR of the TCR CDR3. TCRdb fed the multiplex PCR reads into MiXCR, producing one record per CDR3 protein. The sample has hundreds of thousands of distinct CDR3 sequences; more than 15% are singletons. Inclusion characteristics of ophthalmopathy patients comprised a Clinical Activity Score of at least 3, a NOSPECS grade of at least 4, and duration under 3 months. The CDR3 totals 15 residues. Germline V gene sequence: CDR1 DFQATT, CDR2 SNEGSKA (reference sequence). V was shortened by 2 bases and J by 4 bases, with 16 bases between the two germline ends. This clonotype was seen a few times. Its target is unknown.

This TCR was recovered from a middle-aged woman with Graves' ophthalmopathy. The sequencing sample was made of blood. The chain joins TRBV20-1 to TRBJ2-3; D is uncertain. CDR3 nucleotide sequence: TGCAGTGCTAGACGGGTAGCCGTTGGGGCAGATACGCAGTATTTT. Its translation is CSARRVAVGADTQYF.